This T cell receptor beta chain was captured in a study of CD8 T cells in ankylosing spondylitis. This clonotype was counted between two and nine times. TCRdb called the 5' RACE reads again in MiXCR, with one record for every CDR3 protein. The table lists around 150,000 distinct CDR3 sequences, roughly 11% of them singletons, with roughly 4% in the top ten. CDR3 size: 14 residues. Looked up from germline, CDR1 is MNHEY and CDR2 is SMNVEV (reference sequence). Between the trimmed V and J ends, which lost 8 bases and 0 bases, there was a span of 11 bases. The chain links TRBV27 to TRBJ2-1; D not resolved. The receptor was derived from a female donor with ankylosing spondylitis or in good health (not recorded which). Sequences were obtained from blood, either unsorted or a sorted T cell fraction (not recorded which). DNA of the CDR3: TGTGCCAGCGCTCCCGGTTTCTCCTACAATGAGCAGTTCTTC. This gives the protein CASAPGFSYNEQFF.